This entry describes one T cell receptor beta chain. This clonotype was counted between two and nine times. This clone's antigen is unknown. No quality values exist for individual bases; no much larger clone is one base distant. Measured from the cysteine to the phenylalanine, the CDR3 is 13 residues long. Of the read, only the CDR3 DNA is kept; its 39 bases are in frame from base 1. The germline V gene (reference sequence) gives CDR1 as LNHNV and CDR2 as YYDKDF. Trimmed from V: 6 bases; trimmed from J: 7 bases; junction bases lacking a gene match: 1. This sample stems from a study of regulatory T cells in long-lasting Graves disease (dated by TCRdb to 2020 to 2022). Some background on the complete study: Persistent Graves' disease meant more than 5 years of antithyroid drug treatment with TSH receptor autoantibodies that stayed positive. Persistent Graves' disease patients in the clinical cohort had taken antithyroid drugs for about 9.7 years on average. Patients with persistent Graves' disease were compared with patients with newly diagnosed Graves' disease using TCR sequencing and RNA sequencing of peripheral blood. A total of some 35 samples underwent TCR sequencing, from roughly 13 patients with persistent Graves' disease and approximately 20 patients with newly diagnosed Graves' disease. The study was conducted in China and was registered as a clinical trial.

The time point label corresponds to: persistent/refractory GD, antithyroid drugs over 5 years with positive TRAb. For both TCR sequencing and RNA sequencing, RNA was extracted from PBMCs using TRIzol. The diagnosis of Graves' disease followed American Thyroid Association guidelines. Patients for the study were recruited at an endocrinology department in Xi'an, China. From each patient, approximately 10 milliliters of peripheral blood was collected into an EDTA anticoagulant tube. Ficoll Paque Plus density gradient separation was used to isolate PBMCs, and no further T cell sorting was performed. RNA quality was checked with an Agilent 2100 Bioanalyzer and agarose gel, and concentration with a NanoDrop 2000. On the study overall, not on this receptor specifically: Only peripheral blood was studied, because thyroid tissue, the primary lesion, was inaccessible. Persistent disease showed preferential use of TRBV28, TRBJ1-2 and TRBJ2-5, whereas newly diagnosed disease favored TRBV20-1 and TRBJ2-1. Only the TCR beta chain was sequenced and analyzed. Patients with persistent disease shared more public clonotypes (under 3,000) than newly diagnosed patients did (around 930). The small sample size was acknowledged by the authors as a limitation that may reduce accuracy. Lower TCR Shannon entropy and fewer highly expanded clones were observed in persistent Graves' disease patients than in newly diagnosed patients, which suggested clonal expansion.

Library generation was performed with multiplex PCR. TCRdb records Illumina HiSeq 4000 as the sequencer. To build TCR beta libraries, CDR3 regions were amplified by Arm-PCR using iRepertoire HTBI primers. Before sequencing, the PCR products underwent gel purification. In the original analysis: Across samples, roughly 60 TRBV and 13 to 15 TRBJ segments were identified and used for gene usage analysis of CDR3 amino acid clonotypes. Filtered high-quality paired reads were merged into contigs using COPE and FqMerger. BLAST was used to align contigs to IMGT TRBV, TRBD and TRBJ reference genes, with CDR3 defined following IMGT. Any clonotype with a frequency above 0.1% was classified as a highly expanded clone. Repertoire diversity was measured by Shannon entropy, and V-J evenness by the Gini coefficient. Public clonotypes were defined as clonotypes shared by more than one individual. TCRdb reanalyzed the raw reads on its own, using fastp at Q25 for trimming and MiXCR for clone calling, and kept in-frame beta chains. Every distinct CDR3 protein forms one entry, paired with its most common genes and DNA. None of the V and J calls come from the authors' own analysis; TCRdb made them. This sample lists 350,000 to 500,000 distinct CDR3 sequences; 21% were detected once. The ten largest clones capture 14% of the sample.

This specimen consisted of peripheral blood mononuclear cells (PBMCs), obtained when the disease was refractory, from a patient treated with antithyroid drugs. The sequence was collected from a female donor with Graves disease. Recombination joined TRBV15 with TRBJ1-4; 11 junctional bases match TRBD1. The CDR3 reads CATRDRGREKLFF. The base sequence is TGTGCCACCAGGGACAGGGGGCGTGAAAAACTGTTTTTT.